This TCR beta chain was documented in a study of CXCR3-negative and CXCR3-positive naive CD8 T cells. General study results and limits: CXCR3-negative and CXCR3-positive naive cells shared comparable TRBV-TRBJ usage, but memory cells did not. When CXCR3-positive naive cells were set against CXCR3-negative naive cells, the former had more hydrophobic TRB CDR3s.

From germline, CDR1 is SQVTM and CDR2 ANQGSEA. CDR3 length equals 14 residues. About this clonotype itself: The antigen is not known.

CD45RO-CCR7+CD27+CD95- was the phenotype of naive CD8+ T cells. cDNA libraries for TRB were generated by 5' RACE incorporating UMI labels. TCRdb reprocessed the 5' RACE reads and stores each CDR3 protein as one record, lacking DNA. Reported are approximately 89,000 distinct CDR3 sequences; the ten largest clones contain roughly 0.48%. The V and J genes are TRBV29-1 and TRBJ2-7; lacking DNA, the TRBD2 call made by TCRdb goes unchecked. The sequencing sample was made of naive CXCR3+ CD8+ T cells from blood. Sample subset: CD45RO-CCR7+CD27+CD95- naive CD8+ T cells expressing CXCR3 (TNR3+). This clonotype originated in a human donor in good health. Some clones in this sample may be carry-over from other donors' samples. CDR3 sequence: CSVEETSGAYEQYF.